The 29 T cell receptor beta chains below come from one sample, sequenced in a study of cytomegalovirus exposure and HLA in healthy donors (dated by TCRdb to between 2016 and 2019). Libraries came from the immunoSEQ multiplex PCR assay. For the multiplex PCR, a mixture combining 60 forward primers for TCR Vbeta segments and 13 reverse primers for TCR Jbeta segments was used. In its TCRdb copy, this immuneACCESS table keeps in-frame sequences only and misses some clones. Where compared with another copy, unresolved V genes explain less than half of these, and the others have no known cause. Recorded for this sample are approximately 190,000 clones; approximately 82% of them occurred a single time. Approximately 1.6% of the sample is taken by the ten largest. Sequencing input: PBMCs. The source of these receptors is a man between 40 and 49 years old in good health and CMV-seropositive.

This clone has only one observation. The V and J genes are TRBV7-2 and TRBJ2-7, with 11 positions matching TRBD2. V was pared by 0 bases and J by 2 bases, with 0 bases of the junction left unmatched. Germline CDR1 is SGHTA and CDR2 is FQGNSA. The CDR3 has 15 amino acids. CDR3: CASSLATSGTYEQYF. CDR3 DNA: TGTGCCAGCAGCTTAGCGACTAGCGGGACCTACGAGCAGTACTTC.

This CDR3 is CASSPTRGSVGNTIYF. The DNA for the CDR3 is TGTGCCAGCAGTCCGACGAGGGGGTCCGTGGGAAACACCATATATTTT. The chain employs TRBV7-9 and TRBJ1-3, with D possibly TRBD1 on 6 matching bases. V gave up 6 bases and J gave up 4 bases, with 19 bases separating them. In germline, CDR1 is SEHNR, CDR2 FQNEAQ (reference sequence). CDR3 length equals 16 residues.

The chain links TRBV6-5 to TRBJ2-1; D possibly corresponds to TRBD1 (6 bases). The V end was cut by 10 bases, the J end by 4 bases, with 14 bases between. The CDR3 contains 13 residues. Germline assignment: CDR1 MNHEY and CDR2 SVGAGI. CDR3 amino acids: CATNRDGYNEQFF. The CDR3 DNA is TGTGCCACCAACAGGGACGGGTACAATGAGCAGTTCTTC.

The chain links TRBV6-5 to TRBJ1-1; D is unresolved. Trimming took off 6 bases at V and 9 bases at J, with 14 bases between the two ends. There are 12 residues in the CDR3. The germline gives CDR1 MNHEY, CDR2 SVGAGI. This CDR3 is CASSLPSGQAFF. CDR3 DNA sequence: TGTGCCAGCAGCCTTCCTTCCGGTCAAGCTTTCTTT.

The gene calls are TRBV5-8 and TRBJ2-3, with 7 bases fitting TRBD1. The CDR3 covers 14 residues. From germline, CDR1 is SGHTS and CDR2 YDEGEE. V was clipped by 1 base and J by 4 bases; unmatched bases: 3. CDR3 coding DNA: TGTGCCAGCAGCTTGAGGCAGGGGGCAGATACGCAGTATTTT. It is translated as CASSLRQGADTQYF.

This clone is a singleton in its sample. The chain links TRBV4-2 to TRBJ2-3; D possibly corresponds to TRBD2 (5 bases). The germline gives CDR1 LGHNA, CDR2 YNFKEQ. The germline V and J ends were trimmed by 4 bases and 5 bases, with 13 bases remaining between them. The length of the CDR3 is 14 residues. The CDR3 DNA reads as TGTGCCAGCAGCCCCCCAGAACTAGGAGATACGCAGTATTTT. Translating gives CASSPPELGDTQYF.

The gene calls are TRBV2 and TRBJ2-4; 10 bases are shared with TRBD1. This CDR3 is 17 amino acids long. Germline assignment: CDR1 SNHLY and CDR2 FYNNEI. With 5 bases clipped from V and 0 bases from J, the junction kept 7 bases outside the gene matches. The CDR3 DNA reads TGTGCCAGCAGTTACTCGGGGGACAGGGGAGCCAAAAACATTCAGTACTTC. This sequence encodes CASSYSGDRGAKNIQYF.

The chain couples TRBV6-6 to TRBJ1-6; D gene uncertain. CDR3 length: 12 amino acids. The germline gives CDR1 MNHNY, CDR2 SVGAGI (reference sequence). Trimming took off 6 bases at V and 5 bases at J, with 5 bases between the two ends. The CDR3 loop reads CASRGDNSPLHF. For the CDR3, the DNA is TGTGCCAGCAGGGGAGATAATTCACCCCTCCACTTT.

The chain joins TRBV6-6 to TRBJ1-1; 7 nucleotides line up with TRBD1. J was trimmed by 10 bases and V by 4 bases; bases with no gene match: 9. Germline-derived CDR1 and CDR2 are MNHNY and SVGAGI (reference sequence). The CDR3 is 13 amino acids. CDR3 sequence (DNA): TGTGCCAGCAGTTCGACAGGGCTAAAGGGAGCTTTCTTT. This sequence encodes CASSSTGLKGAFF.

V usage is TRBV6-6 and J usage is TRBJ2-7, with D possibly matching TRBD2 (5 bases). CDR3 length: 16 residues. Germline V gives CDR1 MNHNY, CDR2 SVGAGI (reference sequence). The V and J ends lost 5 bases and 4 bases respectively, with 21 bases between them. The CDR3 spells CASSRLRRRTVYEQYF. The CDR3 nucleotides read TGTGCCAGCAGTCGACTAAGGAGGCGGACCGTTTACGAGCAGTACTTC.

V is TRBV9 and J is TRBJ2-7, with D tentatively TRBD1 (5 bases). Germline V gene sequence: CDR1 SGDLS, CDR2 YYNGEE. Trimming removed 3 bases at V and 3 bases at J, with 10 bases between. The CDR3 length is 13 residues. In nucleotides, the CDR3 is TGTGCCAGCAGCGGACCAGGGATCTACGAGCAGTACTTC. It translates to CASSGPGIYEQYF.

The chain couples TRBV11-3 to TRBJ2-3; 7 bases match TRBD1. Per germline, CDR1 SGHNT and CDR2 YENEEA. The ends lost 6 bases at V and 2 bases at J; junction bases unmatched: 11. This CDR3 is 16 amino acids long. This chain's CDR3 is CASSSQGQWNTDTQYF. The CDR3 DNA reads as TGTGCCAGCAGTTCCCAGGGACAGTGGAACACAGATACGCAGTATTTT.

This chain connects TRBV4-1 to TRBJ2-5, with D perhaps matching TRBD1 (5 bases). Trimming took off 1 base at V and 5 bases at J, with 8 bases between the two ends. CDR3 length: 13 residues. In germline, CDR1 is MGHRA, CDR2 YSYEKL. CDR3 DNA: TGCGCCAGCAGCCAAGTGCCAGGGGAGACCCAGTACTTC. It is translated as CASSQVPGETQYF.

This sequence joins TRBV6-5 and TRBJ2-3; tentatively, D is TRBD1 (6 bases). This CDR3 has 12 amino acids. V shed 6 bases and J shed 11 bases, with 15 bases lying between them. From germline, CDR1 is MNHEY and CDR2 SVGAGI. CDR3 region: CASSLDRIGQYF. The CDR3 bases are TGTGCCAGCAGCCTGGACAGAATAGGGCAGTATTTT.

The rearrangement links TRBV5-1 to TRBJ1-2; perhaps TRBD1 as D (6 bases). Germline V lookup: CDR1 SGHRS, CDR2 YFSETQ. The CDR3 sequence is 13 residues long. V was shortened by 4 bases and J by 2 bases, with 9 bases between the two germline ends. This CDR3 reads CASSTGQNYGYTF. CDR3 nucleotides: TGCGCCAGCAGCACAGGACAGAACTATGGCTACACCTTC.

The rearrangement links TRBV5-1 to TRBJ1-1; D gene unclear. CDR3 length equals 12 residues. Trimming removed 0 bases at V and 8 bases at J, with 8 bases between. Germline V gene lookup returns CDR1 SGHRS and CDR2 YFSETQ. The CDR3 sequence: CASSLEAGEAFF. The CDR3 region has the DNA TGCGCCAGCAGCTTGGAGGCAGGAGAAGCTTTCTTT.

This clone has only one observation. The chain uses TRBV5-1 and TRBJ1-1; 12 nucleotides line up with TRBD1. Germline assignment: CDR1 SGHRS and CDR2 YFSETQ. This CDR3 spans 17 amino acids. V lost 1 base, J lost 5 bases, and 9 bases stayed unmatched. The CDR3 here is CASSLRGGTGGRTEAFF. The CDR3 bases are TGCGCCAGCAGCTTGAGGGGTGGGACAGGGGGCCGAACTGAAGCTTTCTTT.

This sequence joins TRBV6-5 and TRBJ1-2, with D perhaps matching TRBD1 (5 bases). Trimming shortened V by 2 bases and J by 5 bases, and 9 bases separated the two germline ends. CDR3 size: 13 residues. From germline, CDR1 is MNHEY and CDR2 SVGAGI. CDR3 in amino acids: CASSYGARYGYTF. The DNA of the CDR3 is TGTGCCAGCAGTTACGGGGCGAGGTATGGCTACACCTTC.

The chain has TRBV29-1 and TRBJ2-5; TRBD2 is a possible D gene (6 bases). Germline assignment: CDR1 SQVTM and CDR2 ANQGSEA. The CDR3 loop spans 11 amino acids. V shed 0 bases and J shed 11 bases, with 10 bases lying between them. The CDR3 nucleotides are TGCAGCGTTGAAGATCCGGGAGAGCAGTACTTC. Amino acid sequence: CSVEDPGEQYF.

The chain couples TRBV10-3 to TRBJ2-7, with 13 bases aligning to TRBD2. V lost 3 bases and J lost 7; bases outside the gene matches: 15. This CDR3 contains 18 residues. Germline V lookup: CDR1 ENHRY, CDR2 SYGVKD. The DNA of the CDR3 is TGTGCCATCAGTGACCAACTAGCGGGAGGGCCGTCGGGGGGGGAGCAGTACTTC. Translated: CAISDQLAGGPSGGEQYF.

This clone has a single count. The gene calls are TRBV5-1 and TRBJ1-1, with D perhaps TRBD1 (6 bases). CDR1 and CDR2 (germline): SGHRS, YFSETQ. This CDR3 spans 13 amino acids. V lost 4 bases, J lost 6 bases, and 13 bases lay in between. CDR3 in DNA: TGCGCCAGCAGCATACAGGGACGGCCTGAAGCTTTCTTT. It translates to CASSIQGRPEAFF.

The chain employs TRBV27 and TRBJ2-7; 10 positions match TRBD2. The V and J ends lost 2 bases and 2 bases, in that order; junction bases with no gene match: 3. Looked up from germline, CDR1 is MNHEY and CDR2 is SMNVEV (reference sequence). The CDR3 spans 15 residues. Written as DNA, the CDR3 is TGTGCCAGCAGTTTAATTAGCGGGAGGCCCTACGAGCAGTACTTC. This encodes CASSLISGRPYEQYF.

This chain uses TRBV11-1 with TRBJ2-3, with TRBD2 matching over 14 bases. The CDR3 contains 15 residues. Germline CDR1 and CDR2: SGHAT and FQDESV (reference sequence). Germline trimming cut 5 bases from V and 6 bases from J; bases unmatched to any gene: 4. DNA of the CDR3: TGTGCCAGCAGCCCGGGACTAGCGGGAGTGGATACGCAGTATTTT. Its translation: CASSPGLAGVDTQYF. Together with reference TRBV11-1 and TRBJ2-3, the CDR3 gives the full variable domain: EAEVAQSPRYKITEKSQAVAFWCDPISGHATLYWYRQILGQGPELLVQFQDESVVDDSQLPKDRFSAERLKGVDSTLKIQPAELGDSAMYLCASSPGLAGVDTQYFGPGTRLTVL.

This chain uses TRBV28 with TRBJ2-7; 7 bases align to TRBD1. V lost 5 bases to trimming and J lost 4 bases; unmatched junction nucleotides: 2. There are 12 residues in the CDR3. The germline CDR1 and CDR2 sequences are MDHEN and SYDVKM. In DNA, the CDR3 is TGTGCCAGCAGTGTGACAGGGTACGAGCAGTACTTC. Residues: CASSVTGYEQYF. The variable domain in full, with the rest retrieved from reference TRBV28 and TRBJ2-7, is DVKVTQSSRYLVKRTGEKVFLECVQDMDHENMFWYRQDPGLGLRLIYFSYDVKMKEKGDIPEGYSVSREKKERFSLILESASTNQTSMYLCASSVTGYEQYFGPGTRLTVT.

As for this clone: At one end, the junction sequence differs from germline, possibly due to a read error. V usage is TRBV6-5 and J usage is TRBJ1-2; D might be TRBD1 (6 bases). The CDR3 sequence is 15 residues long. Germline V gene sequence: CDR1 MNHEY, CDR2 SVGAGI. As DNA, the CDR3 is TGTGCCGGCAGTCCCACGGGGGGGGCGAACTATGGCTACACCTTC. Its protein product is CAGSPTGGANYGYTF.

The chain recombines TRBV7-9 with TRBJ2-4, with 8 bases matching TRBD2. This CDR3 has 13 amino acids. The germline V gene encodes CDR1 SEHNR and CDR2 FQNEAQ (reference sequence). The trim removed 1 base at V and 11 bases at J, leaving 4 bases unmatched. CDR3 residues: CASSLVTSGLQYF. The CDR3 coding sequence is TGTGCCAGCAGCTTAGTTACTAGCGGACTTCAGTACTTC.

CDR3 sequence reads: CASSVRGSGANVLTF. The CDR3 DNA reads as TGTGCCAGCAGCGTACGGGGTTCTGGGGCCAACGTCCTGACTTTC. This chain uses TRBV9 with TRBJ2-6; D may be TRBD2 (5 bases). The V and J ends lost 1 base and 1 base respectively, with 6 bases between them. CDR3 length: 15 amino acids. Germline values: CDR1 SGDLS, CDR2 YYNGEE.

The V gene is TRBV6-1, the J gene TRBJ2-4; TRBD1 matches 7 bases. Per germline, CDR1 MNHNS and CDR2 SASEGT. J was trimmed by 6 bases and V by 6 bases; bases with no gene match: 8. This CDR3 region has 14 residues. The CDR3 reads CASRVQGTGNIQYF. Written as DNA, the CDR3 is TGTGCCAGCAGGGTACAGGGGACGGGAAACATTCAGTACTTC.

The chain couples TRBV6-1 to TRBJ1-5; 11 nucleotides line up with TRBD1. Germline CDR1 is MNHNS and CDR2 is SASEGT. This CDR3 is 14 amino acids long. V trimming: 6 bases; J trimming: 5 bases; junction bases outside the gene matches: 3. Here the CDR3 reads CASSGDRGDQPQHF. The DNA for the CDR3 is TGTGCCAGCAGCGGGGACAGGGGGGATCAGCCCCAGCATTTT.